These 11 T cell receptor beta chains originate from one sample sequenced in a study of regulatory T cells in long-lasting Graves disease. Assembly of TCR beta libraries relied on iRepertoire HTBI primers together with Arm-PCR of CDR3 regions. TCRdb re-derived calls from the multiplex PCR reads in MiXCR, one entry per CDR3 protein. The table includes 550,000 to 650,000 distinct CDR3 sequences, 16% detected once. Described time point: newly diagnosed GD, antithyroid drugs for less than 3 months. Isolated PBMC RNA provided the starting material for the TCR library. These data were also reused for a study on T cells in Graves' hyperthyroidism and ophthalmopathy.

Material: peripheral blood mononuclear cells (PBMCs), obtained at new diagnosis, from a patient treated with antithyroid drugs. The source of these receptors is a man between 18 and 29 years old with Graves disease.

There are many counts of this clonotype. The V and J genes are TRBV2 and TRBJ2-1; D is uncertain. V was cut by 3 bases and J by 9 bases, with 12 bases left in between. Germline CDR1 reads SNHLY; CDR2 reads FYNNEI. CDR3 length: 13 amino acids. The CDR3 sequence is CASSDRTKGEQFF. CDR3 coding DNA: TGTGCCAGCAGTGATCGGACGAAGGGTGAGCAGTTCTTC.

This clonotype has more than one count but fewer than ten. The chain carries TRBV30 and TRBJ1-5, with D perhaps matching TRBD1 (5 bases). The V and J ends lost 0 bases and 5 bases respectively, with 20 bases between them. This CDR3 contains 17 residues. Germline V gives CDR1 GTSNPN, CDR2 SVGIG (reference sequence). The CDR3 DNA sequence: TGTGCCTGGAGTGTAGGGTTGGTTGACAGAGTTTATCAGCCCCAGCATTTT. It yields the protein CAWSVGLVDRVYQPQHF.

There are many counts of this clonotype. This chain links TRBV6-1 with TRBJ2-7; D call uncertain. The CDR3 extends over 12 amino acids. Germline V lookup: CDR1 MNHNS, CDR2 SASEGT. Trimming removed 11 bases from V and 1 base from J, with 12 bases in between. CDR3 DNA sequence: TGTGCCCTCAAATCCAGGTCCTACGAGCAGTACTTC. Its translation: CALKSRSYEQYF.

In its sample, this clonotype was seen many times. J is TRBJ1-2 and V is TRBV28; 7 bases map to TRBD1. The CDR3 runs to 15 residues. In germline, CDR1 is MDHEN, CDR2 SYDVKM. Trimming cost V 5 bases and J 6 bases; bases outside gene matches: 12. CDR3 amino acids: CASSHPFDRVNGYTF. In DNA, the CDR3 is TGTGCCAGCAGTCACCCCTTCGACAGGGTAAATGGCTACACCTTC.

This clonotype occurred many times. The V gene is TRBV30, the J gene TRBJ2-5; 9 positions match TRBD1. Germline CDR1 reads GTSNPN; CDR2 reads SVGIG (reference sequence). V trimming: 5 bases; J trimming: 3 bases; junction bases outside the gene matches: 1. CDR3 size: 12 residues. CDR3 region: CAWGTGKETQYF. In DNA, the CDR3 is TGTGCCTGGGGGACAGGGAAAGAGACCCAGTACTTC.

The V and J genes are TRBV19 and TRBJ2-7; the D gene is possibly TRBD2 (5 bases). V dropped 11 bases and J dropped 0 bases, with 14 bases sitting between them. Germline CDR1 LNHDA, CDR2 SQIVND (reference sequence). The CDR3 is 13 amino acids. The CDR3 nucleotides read TGTGCCGGCCGGGGTTTCATCTCCTACGAGCAGTACTTC. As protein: CAGRGFISYEQYF.

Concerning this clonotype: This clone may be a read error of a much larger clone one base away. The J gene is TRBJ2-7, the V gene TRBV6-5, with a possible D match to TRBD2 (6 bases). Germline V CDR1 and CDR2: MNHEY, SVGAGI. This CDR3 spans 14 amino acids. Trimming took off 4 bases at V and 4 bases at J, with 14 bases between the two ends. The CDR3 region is CASSFRRAAYEQYF. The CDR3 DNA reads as TGTGCCAGCAGTTTTCGGAGGGCTGCGTACGAGCAGTACTTC.

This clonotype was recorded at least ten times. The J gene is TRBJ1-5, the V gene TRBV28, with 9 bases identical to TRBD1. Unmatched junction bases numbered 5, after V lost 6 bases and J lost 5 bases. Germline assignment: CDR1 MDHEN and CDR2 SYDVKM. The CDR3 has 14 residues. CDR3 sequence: CASRGQGGHQPQHF. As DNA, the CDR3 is TGTGCCAGCAGGGGACAGGGTGGCCATCAGCCCCAGCATTTT.

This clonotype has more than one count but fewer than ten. The CDR3 loop reads CASPLVGGPAGQPQHF. As DNA, the CDR3 is TGCGCCAGCCCCCTGGTGGGCGGGCCCGCAGGTCAGCCCCAGCATTTT. The J gene is TRBJ1-5, the V gene TRBV5-1; D remains unclear. The CDR3 covers 16 residues. Germline loops: CDR1 SGHRS, CDR2 YFSETQ. The ends were cut back, 7 bases at V and 6 bases at J, with 23 bases in the middle.

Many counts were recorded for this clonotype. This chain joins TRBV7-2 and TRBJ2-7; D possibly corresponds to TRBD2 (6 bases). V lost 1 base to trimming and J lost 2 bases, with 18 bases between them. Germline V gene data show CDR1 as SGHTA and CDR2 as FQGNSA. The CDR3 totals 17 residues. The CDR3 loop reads CASSLGSWASETYEQYF. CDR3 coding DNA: TGTGCCAGCAGCTTAGGCTCGTGGGCTAGCGAAACCTACGAGCAGTACTTC.

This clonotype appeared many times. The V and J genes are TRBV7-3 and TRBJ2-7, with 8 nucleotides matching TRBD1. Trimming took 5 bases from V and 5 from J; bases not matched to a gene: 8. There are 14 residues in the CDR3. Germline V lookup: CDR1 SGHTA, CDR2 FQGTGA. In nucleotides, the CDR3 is TGTGCCAGCAGCCCTAGGACAGGGTTTCACGAGCAGTACTTC. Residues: CASSPRTGFHEQYF.